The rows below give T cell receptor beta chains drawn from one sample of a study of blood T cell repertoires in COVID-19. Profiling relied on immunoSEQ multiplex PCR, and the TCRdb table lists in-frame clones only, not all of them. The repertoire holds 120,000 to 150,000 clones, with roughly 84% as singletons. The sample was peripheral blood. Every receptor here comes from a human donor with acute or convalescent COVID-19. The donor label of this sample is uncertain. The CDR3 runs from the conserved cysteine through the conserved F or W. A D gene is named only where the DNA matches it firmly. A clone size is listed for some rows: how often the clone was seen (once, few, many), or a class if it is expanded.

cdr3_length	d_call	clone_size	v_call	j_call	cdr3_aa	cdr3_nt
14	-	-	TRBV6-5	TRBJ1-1	CASSYEIMNTEAFF	TGTGCCAGCAGTTACGAGATAATGAACACTGAAGCTTTCTTT
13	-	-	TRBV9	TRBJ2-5	CASSRSPQETQYF	TGTGCCAGCAGCAGGAGTCCCCAAGAGACCCAGTACTTC
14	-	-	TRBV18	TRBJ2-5	CASSMRVFQETQYF	TGTGCCAGCTCAATGAGGGTCTTCCAAGAGACCCAGTACTTC
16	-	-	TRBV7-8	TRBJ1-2	CASSLLASGDNYGYTF	TGTGCCAGCAGCTTACTCGCGTCAGGGGATAACTATGGCTACACCTTC
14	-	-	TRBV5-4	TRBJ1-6	CASSLRGRDSPLHF	TGTGCCAGCAGCTTAAGAGGGCGCGATTCACCCCTCCACTTT
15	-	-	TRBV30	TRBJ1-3	CAWSEVGGSGNTIYF	TGTGCCTGGAGTGAAGTAGGGGGCTCTGGAAACACCATATATTTT
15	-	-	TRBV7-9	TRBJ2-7	CASSLARGYSYEQYF	TGTGCCAGCAGCTTAGCCAGGGGTTACTCCTACGAGCAGTACTTC
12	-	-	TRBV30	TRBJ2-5	CARDSRAGTQYF	TGTGCCCGAGACTCCCGTGCGGGGACCCAGTACTTC
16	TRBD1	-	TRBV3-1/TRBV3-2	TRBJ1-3	CASSQSGQGAGNTIYF	TGTGCCAGCAGCCAATCCGGACAGGGGGCTGGAAACACCATATATTTT
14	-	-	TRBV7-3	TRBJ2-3	CASSPQVWADTQYF	TGTGCCAGCAGCCCACAGGTTTGGGCAGATACGCAGTATTTT
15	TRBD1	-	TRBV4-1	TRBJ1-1	CASSHLGQSTGEAFF	TGCGCCAGCAGCCACCTGGGACAGTCCACGGGGGAAGCTTTCTTT
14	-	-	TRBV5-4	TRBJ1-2	CASSLASVPYGYTF	TGTGCCAGCAGCTTGGCCAGTGTGCCTTATGGCTACACCTTC
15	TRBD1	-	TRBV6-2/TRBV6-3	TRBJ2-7	CASSRTGELAYEQYF	TGTGCCAGCAGCCGAACAGGGGAATTAGCTTACGAGCAGTACTTC
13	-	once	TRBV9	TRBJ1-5	CASSTGSNQPQHF	TGTGCCAGCAGCACCGGGAGCAATCAGCCCCAGCATTTT